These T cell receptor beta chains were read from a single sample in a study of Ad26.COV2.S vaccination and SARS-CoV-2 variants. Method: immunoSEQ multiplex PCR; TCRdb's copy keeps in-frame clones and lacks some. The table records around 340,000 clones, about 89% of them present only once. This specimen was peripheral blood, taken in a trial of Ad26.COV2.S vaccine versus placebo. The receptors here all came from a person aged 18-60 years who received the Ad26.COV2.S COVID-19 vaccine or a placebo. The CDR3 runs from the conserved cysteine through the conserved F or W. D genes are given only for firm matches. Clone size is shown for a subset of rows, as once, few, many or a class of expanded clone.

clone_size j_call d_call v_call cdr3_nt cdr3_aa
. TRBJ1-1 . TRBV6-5 TGTGCCAGCAGAGACAGCCTCAACACTGAAGCTTTCTTT CASRDSLNTEAFF
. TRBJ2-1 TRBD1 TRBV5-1 TGCGCCAGCAGCTTCCAGACAGGGGGATTTGGGAATGAGCAGTTCTTC CASSFQTGGFGNEQFF
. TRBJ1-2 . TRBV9 TGTGCCAGCAGCGTAGGATTTGGGGCGGAGGGCTACACCTTC CASSVGFGAEGYTF
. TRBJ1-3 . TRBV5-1 TGCGCCAGCAGCATGCAAGGCTCTGGAAACACCATATATTTT CASSMQGSGNTIYF
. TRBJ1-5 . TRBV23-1 TGCGCCAGCAGTCAAATCGACGGGATTAGCAATCAGCCCCAGCATTTT CASSQIDGISNQPQHF
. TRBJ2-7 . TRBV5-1 TGCGCCAGCAGCTTGACGGGACCGGGATCAGGCGAGCAGTACTTC CASSLTGPGSGEQYF
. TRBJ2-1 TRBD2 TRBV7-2 TGTGCCAGCAGCCCTTCGACTAGCGTCAATGAGCAGTTCTTC CASSPSTSVNEQFF
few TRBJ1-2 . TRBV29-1 TGCAGCGTTGGAGGAGCTAACTATGGCTACACCTTC CSVGGANYGYTF
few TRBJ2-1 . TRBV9 TGTGCCAGCAGCCCGGACGGGGCCGATGAGCAGTTCTTC CASSPDGADEQFF
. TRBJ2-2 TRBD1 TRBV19 TGTGCCAGTAGTCCGGGGACAGGGCACACCGGGGAGCTGTTTTTT CASSPGTGHTGELFF
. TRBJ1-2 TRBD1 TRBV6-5 TGTGCCAGCAGTATACAGGGGGTTGACTATGGCTACACCTTC CASSIQGVDYGYTF
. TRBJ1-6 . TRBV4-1 TGCGCCAGCAGCCAAGCTTTTCAGTTTCATTCACCCCTCCACTTT CASSQAFQFHSPLHF
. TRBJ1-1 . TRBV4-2 TGTGCCAGCAGCCGCCCGACAGGGAACACTGAAGCTTTCTTT CASSRPTGNTEAFF
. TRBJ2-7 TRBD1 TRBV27 TGTGCCAGCAGAAGGACAGGGGACAACGAGCAGTACTTC CASRRTGDNEQYF